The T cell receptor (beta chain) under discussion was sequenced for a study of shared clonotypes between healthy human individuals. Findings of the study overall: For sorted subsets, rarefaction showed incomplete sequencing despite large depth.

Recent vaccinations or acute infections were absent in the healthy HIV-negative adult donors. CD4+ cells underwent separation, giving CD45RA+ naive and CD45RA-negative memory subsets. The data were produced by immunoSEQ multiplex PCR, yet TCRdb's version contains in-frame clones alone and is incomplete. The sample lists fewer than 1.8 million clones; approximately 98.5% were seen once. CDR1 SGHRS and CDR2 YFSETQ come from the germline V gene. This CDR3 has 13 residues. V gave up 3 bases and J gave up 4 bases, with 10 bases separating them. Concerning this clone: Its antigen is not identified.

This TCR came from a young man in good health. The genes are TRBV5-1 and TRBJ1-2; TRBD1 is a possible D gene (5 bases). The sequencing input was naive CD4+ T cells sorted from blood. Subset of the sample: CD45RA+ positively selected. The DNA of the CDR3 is TGCGCCAGCAGCTCGTCTGGGGGCTATGGCTACACCTTC. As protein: CASSSSGGYGYTF.